Listed here are 16 T cell receptor beta chains from one sample, sequenced in a study of blood T cell repertoires in COVID-19. Produced via immunoSEQ multiplex PCR; TCRdb's table is partial and in-frame only. The sample consists of 250,000 to 300,000 clones, 80% to 90% of them appearing once. Material: PBMCs or T cells enriched from blood (not recorded which). The source of these receptors is a man aged 18 to 29 who had recovered from COVID-19.

The chain employs TRBV5-4 and TRBJ1-2, with D tentatively TRBD1 (5 bases). Between the trimmed V and J ends, which lost 2 bases and 3 bases, there was a span of 11 bases. Germline V gene lookup returns CDR1 SGHNT and CDR2 YYREEE (reference sequence). The CDR3 spans 14 residues. CDR3 loop: CASSFRGGDYGYTF. The CDR3, as DNA: TGTGCCAGCAGCTTTAGAGGAGGGGACTATGGCTACACCTTC.

V is TRBV24-1 and J is TRBJ1-6; TRBD1 aligns across 9 bases. Germline V gene data show CDR1 as KGHDR and CDR2 as SFDVKD. The CDR3 length is 18 residues. The junction had 17 bases not matched to a gene; V was cut back by 9 bases and J by 6 bases. DNA of the CDR3: TGTGCCACCGGCAGGAATTGGACAGGGGTAAAGCCTAATTCACCCCTCCACTTT. This translates into CATGRNWTGVKPNSPLHF.

The chain recombines TRBV5-1 with TRBJ1-1; 12 bases are shared with TRBD1. V lost 2 bases, J lost 4 bases, and 9 bases stayed unmatched. In germline, CDR1 is SGHRS, CDR2 YFSETQ. The CDR3 spans 17 residues. The CDR3 protein is CASSFPGQGALGTEAFF. As DNA, the CDR3 is TGCGCCAGCAGCTTTCCGGGACAGGGGGCTCTAGGCACTGAAGCTTTCTTT.

This chain links TRBV25-1 with TRBJ1-1; tentative D call: TRBD1 (6 bases). Trimming removed 1 base at V and 3 bases at J, with 18 bases between. Per germline, CDR1 MGHDK and CDR2 SYGVNS. CDR3 length equals 17 residues. The CDR3 region is CASSESRTWTVDTEAFF. The CDR3 region has the DNA TGTGCCAGCAGTGAATCCCGAACGTGGACAGTCGACACTGAAGCTTTCTTT. Drawing the rest from reference TRBV25-1 and TRBJ1-1, the complete variable domain is EADIYQTPRYLVIGTGKKITLECSQTMGHDKMYWYQQDPGMELHLIHYSYGVNSTEKGDLSSESTVSRIRTEHFPLTLESARPSHTSQYLCASSESRTWTVDTEAFFGQGTRLTVV.

CDR3 in amino acids: CASSFRYQETQYF. The CDR3 DNA is TGTGCCAGCAGCTTTCGGTACCAAGAGACCCAGTACTTC. This sequence joins TRBV11-2 and TRBJ2-5, with D unresolved. The CDR3 extends over 13 amino acids. V lost 3 bases to trimming and J lost 0 bases, with 5 bases between them. CDR1 and CDR2 from the germline V gene are SGHAT and FQNNGV.

In nucleotides, the CDR3 is TGTGCCAGCAGCTCGGGTGGCCTCAGACTAATGAACACTGAAGCTTTCTTT. This codes for CASSSGGLRLMNTEAFF. This sequence joins TRBV5-4 and TRBJ1-1; D remains unclear. The germline V gene encodes CDR1 SGHNT and CDR2 YYREEE (reference sequence). The CDR3 spans 17 residues. Trimming took 3 bases from V and 0 from J, leaving 18 bases between them.

V usage is TRBV11-2 and J usage is TRBJ2-7; unclear D gene. V dropped 1 base and J dropped 2 bases, with 12 bases sitting between them. Germline loops: CDR1 SGHAT, CDR2 FQNNGV. The CDR3 covers 15 residues. The CDR3 nucleotides are TGTGCCAGCAGCTTAGGTGCTGACTCAACCTACGAGCAGTACTTC. Translated, it gives CASSLGADSTYEQYF.

The chain couples TRBV6-4 to TRBJ1-1; 7 bases align to TRBD1. The CDR3 has 13 residues. Germline V gene lookup returns CDR1 MRHNA and CDR2 SNTAGT. V was pared by 3 bases and J by 4 bases, with 2 bases of the junction left unmatched. CDR3 protein: CASSDSGGTEAFF. CDR3 coding DNA: TGTGCCAGCAGTGATTCAGGGGGCACTGAAGCTTTCTTT.

V is TRBV30 and J is TRBJ1-1, with 7 bases matching TRBD1. The CDR3 runs to 13 residues. CDR1 is GTSNPN and CDR2 is SVGIG in the germline V gene (reference sequence). The junction had 8 bases not matched to a gene; V was cut back by 5 bases and J by 5 bases. CDR3 nucleotides: TGTGCCTGGGACAGGGCTGAAGGGACTGAAGCTTTCTTT. Its translation is CAWDRAEGTEAFF.

The V gene is TRBV27, the J gene TRBJ2-1; D is possibly TRBD2 (6 bases). Germline V gene data show CDR1 as MNHEY and CDR2 as SMNVEV (reference sequence). V was clipped by 6 bases and J by 0 bases, with 15 bases between them. The CDR3 is made up of 16 amino acids. The CDR3 bases are TGTGCCAGCAGCTGGGGGGAGTTAAGCTCCTACAATGAGCAGTTCTTC. This codes for CASSWGELSSYNEQFF.

The V gene is TRBV6-1, the J gene TRBJ2-7; D is ambiguous. Germline values: CDR1 MNHNS, CDR2 SASEGT. The germline V and J ends were trimmed by 1 base and 4 bases, with 8 bases remaining between them. There are 13 residues in the CDR3. This CDR3 is CASSEGARYEQYF. The CDR3 DNA follows: TGTGCCAGCAGTGAAGGGGCAAGGTACGAGCAGTACTTC.

CDR3 loop: CASRETYSSYEQYF. DNA for the CDR3: TGTGCCAGCAGGGAAACTTACAGCTCCTACGAGCAGTACTTC. The gene calls are TRBV7-2 and TRBJ2-7; D call uncertain. The V end was cut by 6 bases, the J end by 0 bases, with 12 bases between. The CDR3 has 14 residues. Per germline, CDR1 SGHTA and CDR2 FQGNSA. Combining the CDR3 with reference TRBV7-2 and TRBJ2-7 gives the whole variable domain GAGVSQSPSNKVTEKGKDVELRCDPISGHTALYWYRQSLGQGLEFLIYFQGNSAPDKSGLPSDRFSAERTGGSVSTLTIQRTQQEDSAVYLCASRETYSSYEQYFGPGTRLTVT.

This clone appeared a few times. CDR3 sequence reads: CASSVTGYNEQFF. The CDR3 region has the DNA TGTGCCAGCAGTGTGACAGGCTACAATGAGCAGTTCTTC. The J gene is TRBJ2-1, the V gene TRBV2, with a possible D match to TRBD1 (6 bases). From germline, CDR1 is SNHLY and CDR2 FYNNEI. Trimming pared 4 bases from V and 3 bases from J, leaving 7 bases between. The length of the CDR3 is 13 residues.

The CDR3: CAWSRRRRETQYF. DNA for the CDR3: TGTGCCTGGAGTCGGAGGCGTCGAGAGACCCAGTACTTC. The chain combines TRBV30 with TRBJ2-5; TRBD2 is a possible D gene (5 bases). Trimming cost V 2 bases and J 4 bases, with 11 bases left between them. Germline V gene sequence: CDR1 GTSNPN, CDR2 SVGIG (reference sequence). The length of the CDR3 is 13 residues.

J is TRBJ2-3 and V is TRBV4-2; TRBD1 might be the D (5 bases). The V end was cut by 2 bases, the J end by 0 bases, with 15 bases between. Germline CDR1 reads LGHNA; CDR2 reads YNFKEQ. This CDR3 region has 17 residues. The CDR3 here is CASSQSVTATSTDTQYF. In nucleotides, the CDR3 is TGTGCCAGCAGCCAATCTGTGACAGCCACTAGCACAGATACGCAGTATTTT.

The CDR3 protein is CASSQRGQGYNNEQFF. CDR3 coding DNA: TGCGCCAGCAGCCAACGGGGACAGGGGTATAACAATGAGCAGTTCTTC. V usage is TRBV4-1 and J usage is TRBJ2-1, with 10 bases identical to TRBD1. The CDR3 has 16 residues. The J segment lost 5 bases and the V segment lost 2 bases, leaving 6 bases of the junction unmatched. In germline, CDR1 is MGHRA, CDR2 YSYEKL.